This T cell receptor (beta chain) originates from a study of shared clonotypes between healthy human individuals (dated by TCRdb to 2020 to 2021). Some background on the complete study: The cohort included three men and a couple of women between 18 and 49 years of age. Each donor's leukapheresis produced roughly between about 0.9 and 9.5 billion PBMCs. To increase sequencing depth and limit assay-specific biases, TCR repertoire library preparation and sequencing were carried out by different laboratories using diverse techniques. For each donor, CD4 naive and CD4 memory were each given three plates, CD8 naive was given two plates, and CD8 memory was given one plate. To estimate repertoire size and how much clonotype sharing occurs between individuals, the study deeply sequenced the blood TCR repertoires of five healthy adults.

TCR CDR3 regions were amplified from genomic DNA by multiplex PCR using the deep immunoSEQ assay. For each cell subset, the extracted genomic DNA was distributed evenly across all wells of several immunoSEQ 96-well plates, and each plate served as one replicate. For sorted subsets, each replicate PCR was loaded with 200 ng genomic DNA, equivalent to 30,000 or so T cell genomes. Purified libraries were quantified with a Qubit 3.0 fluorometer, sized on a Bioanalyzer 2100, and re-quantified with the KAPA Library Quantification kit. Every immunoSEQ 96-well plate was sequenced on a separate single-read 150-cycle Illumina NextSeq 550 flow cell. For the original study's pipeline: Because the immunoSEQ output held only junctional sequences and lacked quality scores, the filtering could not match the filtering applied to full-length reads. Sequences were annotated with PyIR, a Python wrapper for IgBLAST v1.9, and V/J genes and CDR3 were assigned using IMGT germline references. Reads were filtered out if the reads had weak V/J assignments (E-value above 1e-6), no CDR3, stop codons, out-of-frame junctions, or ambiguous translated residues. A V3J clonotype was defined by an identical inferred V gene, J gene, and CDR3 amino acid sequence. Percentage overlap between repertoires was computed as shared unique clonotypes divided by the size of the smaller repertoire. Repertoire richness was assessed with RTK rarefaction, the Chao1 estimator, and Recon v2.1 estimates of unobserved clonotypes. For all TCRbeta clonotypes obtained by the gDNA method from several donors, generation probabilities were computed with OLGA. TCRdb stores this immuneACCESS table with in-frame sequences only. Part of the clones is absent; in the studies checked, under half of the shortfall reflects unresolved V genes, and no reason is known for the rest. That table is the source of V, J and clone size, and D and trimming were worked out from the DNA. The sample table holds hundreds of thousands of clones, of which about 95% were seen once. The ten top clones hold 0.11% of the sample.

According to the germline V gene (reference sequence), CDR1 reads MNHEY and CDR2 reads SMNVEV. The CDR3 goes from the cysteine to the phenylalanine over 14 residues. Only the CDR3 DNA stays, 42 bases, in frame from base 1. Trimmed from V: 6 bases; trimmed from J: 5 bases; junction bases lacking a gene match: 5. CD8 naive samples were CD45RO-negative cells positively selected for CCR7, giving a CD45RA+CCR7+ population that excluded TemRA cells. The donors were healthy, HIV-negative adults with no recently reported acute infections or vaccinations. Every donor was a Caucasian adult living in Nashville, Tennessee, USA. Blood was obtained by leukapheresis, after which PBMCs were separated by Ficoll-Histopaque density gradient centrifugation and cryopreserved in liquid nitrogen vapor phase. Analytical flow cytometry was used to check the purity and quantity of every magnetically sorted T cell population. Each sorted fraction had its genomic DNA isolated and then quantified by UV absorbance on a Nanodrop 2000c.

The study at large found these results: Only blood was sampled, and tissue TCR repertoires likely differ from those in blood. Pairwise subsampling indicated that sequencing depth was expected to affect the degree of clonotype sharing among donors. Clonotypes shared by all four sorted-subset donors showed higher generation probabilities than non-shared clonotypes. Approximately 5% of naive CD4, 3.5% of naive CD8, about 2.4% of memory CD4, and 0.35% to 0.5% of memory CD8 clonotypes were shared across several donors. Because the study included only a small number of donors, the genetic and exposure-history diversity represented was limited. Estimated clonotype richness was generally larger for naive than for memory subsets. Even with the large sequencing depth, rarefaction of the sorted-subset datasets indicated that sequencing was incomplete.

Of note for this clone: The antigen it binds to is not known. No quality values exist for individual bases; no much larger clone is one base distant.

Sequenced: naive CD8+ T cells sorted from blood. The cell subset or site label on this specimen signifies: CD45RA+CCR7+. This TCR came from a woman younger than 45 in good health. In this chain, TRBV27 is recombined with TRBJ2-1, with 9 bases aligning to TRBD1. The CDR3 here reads CASRTGGIHNEQFF. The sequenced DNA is TGTGCCAGCAGGACAGGGGGTATACACAATGAGCAGTTCTTC.